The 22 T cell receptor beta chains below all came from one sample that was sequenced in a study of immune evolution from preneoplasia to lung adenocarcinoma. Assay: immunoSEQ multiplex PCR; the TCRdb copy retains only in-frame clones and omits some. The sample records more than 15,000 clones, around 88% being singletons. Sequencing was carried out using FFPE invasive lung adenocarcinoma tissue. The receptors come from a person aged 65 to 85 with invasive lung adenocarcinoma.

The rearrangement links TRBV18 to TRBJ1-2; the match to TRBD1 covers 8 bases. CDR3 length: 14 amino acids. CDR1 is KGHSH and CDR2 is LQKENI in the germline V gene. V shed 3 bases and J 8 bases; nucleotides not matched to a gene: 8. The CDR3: CASSPDRDSQGYTF. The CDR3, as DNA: TGTGCCAGCTCACCGGACAGGGATTCGCAGGGCTACACCTTC.

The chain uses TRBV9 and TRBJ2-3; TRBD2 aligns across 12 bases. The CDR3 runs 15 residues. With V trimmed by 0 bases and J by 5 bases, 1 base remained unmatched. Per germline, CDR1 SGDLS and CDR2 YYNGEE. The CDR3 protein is CASSVAGLAGDTQYF. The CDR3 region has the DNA TGTGCCAGCAGCGTAGCGGGACTAGCGGGAGATACGCAGTATTTT.

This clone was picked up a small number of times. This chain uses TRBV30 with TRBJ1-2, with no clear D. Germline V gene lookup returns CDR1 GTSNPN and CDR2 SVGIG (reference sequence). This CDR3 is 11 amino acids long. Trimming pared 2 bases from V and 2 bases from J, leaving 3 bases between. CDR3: CAWSSNYGYTF. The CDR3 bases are TGTGCCTGGAGTTCAAACTATGGCTACACCTTC.

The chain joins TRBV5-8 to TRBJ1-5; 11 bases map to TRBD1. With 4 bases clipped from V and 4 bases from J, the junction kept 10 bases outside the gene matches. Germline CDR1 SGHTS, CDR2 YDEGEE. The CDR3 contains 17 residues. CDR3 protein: CASSPWTGGGLNQPQHF. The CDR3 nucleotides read TGTGCCAGCAGCCCATGGACAGGGGGCGGATTGAATCAGCCCCAGCATTTT. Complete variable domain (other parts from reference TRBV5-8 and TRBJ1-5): EAGVTQSPTHLIKTRGQQATLRCSPISGHTSVYWYQQALGLGLQFLLWYDEGEERNRGNFPPRFSGRQFPNYSSELNVNALELEDSALYLCASSPWTGGGLNQPQHFGDGTRLSIL.

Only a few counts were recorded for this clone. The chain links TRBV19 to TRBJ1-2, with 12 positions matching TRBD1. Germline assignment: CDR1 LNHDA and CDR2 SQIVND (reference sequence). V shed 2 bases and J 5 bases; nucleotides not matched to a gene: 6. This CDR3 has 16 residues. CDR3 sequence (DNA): TGTGCCAGTAGTATATATGGGACAGGGGGCATGTATGGCTACACCTTC. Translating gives CASSIYGTGGMYGYTF. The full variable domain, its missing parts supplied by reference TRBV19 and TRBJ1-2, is DGGITQSPKYLFRKEGQNVTLSCEQNLNHDAMYWYRQDPGQGLRLIYYSQIVNDFQKGDIAEGYSVSREKKESFPLTVTSAQKNPTAFYLCASSIYGTGGMYGYTFGSGTRLTVV.

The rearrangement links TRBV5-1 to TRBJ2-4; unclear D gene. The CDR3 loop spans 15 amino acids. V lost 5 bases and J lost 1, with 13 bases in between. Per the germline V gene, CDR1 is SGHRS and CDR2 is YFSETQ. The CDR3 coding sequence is TGCGCCAGCAGTTCGAGCCTTGGGGCCAAAAACATTCAGTACTTC. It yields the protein CASSSSLGAKNIQYF.

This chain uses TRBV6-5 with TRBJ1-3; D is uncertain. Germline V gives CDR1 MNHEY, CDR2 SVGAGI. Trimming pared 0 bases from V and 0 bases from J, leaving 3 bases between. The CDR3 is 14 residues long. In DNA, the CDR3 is TGTGCCAGCAGTTACTCCCGCTCTGGAAACACCATATATTTT. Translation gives CASSYSRSGNTIYF.

CDR3 coding DNA: TGTGCCAGCAGCGGAAAAACAGGTGCCAACGTCCTGACTTTC. This gives the protein CASSGKTGANVLTF. The chain is built from TRBV5-4 and TRBJ2-6; D possibly corresponds to TRBD1 (5 bases). Per the germline V gene, CDR1 is SGHNT and CDR2 is YYREEE (reference sequence). With 4 bases removed from V and 7 bases from J, the gap between germline ends came to 12 bases. The CDR3 has 14 residues.

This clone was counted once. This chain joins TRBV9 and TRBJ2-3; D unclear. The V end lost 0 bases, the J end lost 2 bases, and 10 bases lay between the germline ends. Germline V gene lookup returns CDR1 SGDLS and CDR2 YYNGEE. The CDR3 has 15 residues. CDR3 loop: CASSVDGDVTDTQYF. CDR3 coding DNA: TGTGCCAGCAGCGTAGATGGGGATGTCACAGATACGCAGTATTTT.

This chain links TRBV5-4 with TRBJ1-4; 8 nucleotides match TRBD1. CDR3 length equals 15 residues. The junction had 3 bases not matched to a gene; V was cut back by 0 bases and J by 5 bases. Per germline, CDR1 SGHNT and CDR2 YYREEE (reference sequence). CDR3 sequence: CASSLEAGGNEKLFF. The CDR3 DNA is TGTGCCAGCAGCTTGGAGGCAGGGGGCAATGAAAAACTGTTTTTT. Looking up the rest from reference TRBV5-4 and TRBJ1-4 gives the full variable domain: ETGVTQSPTHLIKTRGQQVTLRCSSQSGHNTVSWYQQALGQGPQFIFQYYREEENGRGNFPPRFSGLQFPNYSSELNVNALELDDSALYLCASSLEAGGNEKLFFGSGTQLSVL.

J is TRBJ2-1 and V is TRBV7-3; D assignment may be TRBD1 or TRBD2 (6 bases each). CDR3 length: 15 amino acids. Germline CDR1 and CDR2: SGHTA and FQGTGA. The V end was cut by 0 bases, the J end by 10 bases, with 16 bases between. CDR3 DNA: TGTGCCAGCAGCTTAACTGGCGTGGGGGGCTCGGAGCAGTTCTTC. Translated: CASSLTGVGGSEQFF.

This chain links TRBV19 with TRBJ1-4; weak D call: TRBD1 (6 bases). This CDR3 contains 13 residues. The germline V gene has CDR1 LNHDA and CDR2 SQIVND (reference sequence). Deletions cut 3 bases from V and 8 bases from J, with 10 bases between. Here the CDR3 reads CASSMGAWEKLFF. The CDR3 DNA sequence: TGTGCCAGTAGTATGGGGGCATGGGAAAAACTGTTTTTT.

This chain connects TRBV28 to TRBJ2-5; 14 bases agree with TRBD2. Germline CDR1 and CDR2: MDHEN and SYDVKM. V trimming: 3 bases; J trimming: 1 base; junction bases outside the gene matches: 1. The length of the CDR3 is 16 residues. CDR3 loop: CASSLGTSGSQETQYF. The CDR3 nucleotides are TGTGCCAGCAGTTTGGGGACTAGCGGGAGCCAAGAGACCCAGTACTTC.

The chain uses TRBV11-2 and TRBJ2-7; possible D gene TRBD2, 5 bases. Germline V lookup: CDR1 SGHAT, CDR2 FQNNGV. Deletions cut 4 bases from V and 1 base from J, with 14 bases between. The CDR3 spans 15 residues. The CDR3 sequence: CASSSGRWRSYEQYF. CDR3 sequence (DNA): TGTGCCAGCAGCTCAGGACGGTGGAGGTCCTACGAGCAGTACTTC.

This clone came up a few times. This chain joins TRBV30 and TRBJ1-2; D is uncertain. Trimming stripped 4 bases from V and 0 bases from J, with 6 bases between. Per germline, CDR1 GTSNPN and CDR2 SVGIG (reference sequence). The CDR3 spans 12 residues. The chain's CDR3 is CAWTGSNYGYTF. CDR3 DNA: TGTGCCTGGACAGGATCTAACTATGGCTACACCTTC.

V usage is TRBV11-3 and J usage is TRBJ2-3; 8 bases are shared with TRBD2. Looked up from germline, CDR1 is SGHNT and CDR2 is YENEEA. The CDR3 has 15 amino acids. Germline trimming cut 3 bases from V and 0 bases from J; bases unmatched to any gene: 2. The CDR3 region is CASSLAGGSTDTQYF. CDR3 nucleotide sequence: TGTGCCAGCAGCTTGGCGGGGGGTAGCACAGATACGCAGTATTTT.

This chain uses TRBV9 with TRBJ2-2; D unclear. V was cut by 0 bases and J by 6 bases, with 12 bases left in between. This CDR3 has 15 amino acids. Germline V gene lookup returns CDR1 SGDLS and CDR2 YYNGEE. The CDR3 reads CASSVVGIGSGELFF. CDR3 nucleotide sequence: TGTGCCAGCAGCGTAGTTGGGATAGGGTCCGGGGAGCTGTTTTTT. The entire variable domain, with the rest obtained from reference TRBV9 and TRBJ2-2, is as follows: DSGVTQTPKHLITATGQRVTLRCSPRSGDLSVYWYQQSLDQGLQFLIQYYNGEERAKGNILERFSAQQFPDLHSELNLSSLELGDSALYFCASSVVGIGSGELFFGEGSRLTVL.

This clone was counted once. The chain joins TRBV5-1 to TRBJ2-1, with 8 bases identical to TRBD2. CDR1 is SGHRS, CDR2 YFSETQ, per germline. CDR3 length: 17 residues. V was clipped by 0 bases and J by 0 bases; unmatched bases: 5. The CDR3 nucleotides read TGCGCCAGCAGCTTGGATGGGACTAGTCTCTCCTACAATGAGCAGTTCTTC. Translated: CASSLDGTSLSYNEQFF.

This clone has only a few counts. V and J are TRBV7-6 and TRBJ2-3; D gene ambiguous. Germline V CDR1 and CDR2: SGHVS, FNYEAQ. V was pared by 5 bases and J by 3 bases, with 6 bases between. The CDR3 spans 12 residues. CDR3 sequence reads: CASSGLTDTQYF. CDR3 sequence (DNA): TGTGCCAGCAGCGGTTTAACAGATACGCAGTATTTT.

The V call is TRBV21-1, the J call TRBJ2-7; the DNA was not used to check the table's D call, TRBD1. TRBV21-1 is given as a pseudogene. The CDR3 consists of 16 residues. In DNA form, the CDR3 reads TGTGCCAGCAGCAAAAATCCGACGACACGGAACTACGAGCAGTACTTC. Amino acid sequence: CASSKNPTTRNYEQYF.

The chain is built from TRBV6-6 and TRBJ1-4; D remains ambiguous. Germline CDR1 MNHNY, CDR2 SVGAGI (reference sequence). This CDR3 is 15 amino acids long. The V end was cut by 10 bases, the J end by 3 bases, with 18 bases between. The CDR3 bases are TGTGCCACAGCGGACTTGATGGAGTCTAATGAAAAACTGTTTTTT. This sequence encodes CATADLMESNEKLFF.

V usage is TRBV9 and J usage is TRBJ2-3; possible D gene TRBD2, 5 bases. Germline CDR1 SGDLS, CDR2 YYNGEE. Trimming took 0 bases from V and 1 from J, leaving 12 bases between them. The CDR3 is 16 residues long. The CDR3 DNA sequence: TGTGCCAGCAGCGTAGAGGGCGGGTTTGGCACAGATACGCAGTATTTT. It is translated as CASSVEGGFGTDTQYF.